This is a list of T cell receptor beta chains from one sample in a study of T cell clones after liver transplantation. Assay used: immunoSEQ multiplex PCR; TCRdb lists only in-frame clones, some missing. The sample carries just over 80,000 clones, 65% to 85% recorded once. The material was CD4+ T cells from blood, obtained around 45 months after liver transplant. The receptors stem from a human patient who received a liver transplant. The graft donor may have contributed some T cells. The CDR3 runs from the conserved cysteine through the conserved F or W. A D gene is named only where the DNA matches it firmly. The listing skips clone size in some rows; elsewhere it reads once, few, many or a size class.

clone size: .; D gene: .; V gene: TRBV14; J gene: TRBJ1-4; CDR3 protein: CASSWGAQEKLFF; CDR3 DNA: TGTGCCAGCAGTTGGGGGGCACAAGAAAAACTGTTTTTT
clone size: few; D gene: .; V gene: TRBV29-1; J gene: TRBJ2-7; CDR3 protein: CSVAANTYEQYF; CDR3 DNA: TGCAGCGTTGCCGCAAACACCTACGAGCAGTACTTC
clone size: .; D gene: TRBD2; V gene: TRBV27; J gene: TRBJ2-1; CDR3 protein: CATTVARTSGRRGNEQFF; CDR3 DNA: TGTGCCACTACGGTTGCGCGGACTAGCGGGAGACGGGGGAATGAGCAGTTCTTC
clone size: .; D gene: .; V gene: TRBV30; J gene: TRBJ1-1; CDR3 protein: CAWSVRHTEAFF; CDR3 DNA: TGTGCCTGGAGTGTACGCCACACTGAAGCTTTCTTT
clone size: few; D gene: .; V gene: TRBV19; J gene: TRBJ2-7; CDR3 protein: CASSERRDISYEQYF; CDR3 DNA: TGTGCCAGTAGTGAAAGACGGGACATTTCCTACGAGCAGTACTTC
clone size: few; D gene: TRBD1; V gene: TRBV5-6; J gene: TRBJ2-4; CDR3 protein: CASRSWDRGRIQYF; CDR3 DNA: TGTGCCAGCAGATCCTGGGACAGGGGCCGCATTCAGTACTTC
clone size: .; D gene: .; V gene: TRBV28; J gene: TRBJ2-3; CDR3 protein: CASSLTRSAGQTDTQYF; CDR3 DNA: TGTGCCAGCAGTTTAACGAGGTCAGCGGGACAGACAGATACGCAGTATTTT
clone size: .; D gene: .; V gene: TRBV28; J gene: TRBJ1-2; CDR3 protein: CASNSRGPDPYGYTF; CDR3 DNA: TGTGCCAGCAACTCCAGGGGCCCAGACCCCTATGGCTACACCTTC
clone size: .; D gene: TRBD1; V gene: TRBV7-9; J gene: TRBJ2-7; CDR3 protein: CASSPRQGSYEQYF; CDR3 DNA: TGTGCCAGCAGCCCAAGACAGGGCTCCTACGAGCAGTACTTC
clone size: .; D gene: .; V gene: TRBV5-8; J gene: TRBJ2-1; CDR3 protein: CASSLLRTGAGLLNNEQFF; CDR3 DNA: TGTGCCAGCAGCTTGCTTAGGACTGGCGCCGGATTGTTAAACAATGAGCAGTTCTTC
clone size: .; D gene: TRBD1; V gene: TRBV7-2; J gene: TRBJ2-7; CDR3 protein: CASSSDRVLSYEQYF; CDR3 DNA: TGTGCCAGCAGCTCGGACAGGGTCCTCTCCTACGAGCAGTACTTC
clone size: .; D gene: .; V gene: TRBV9; J gene: TRBJ2-1; CDR3 protein: CASSVMLAGAREQFF; CDR3 DNA: TGTGCCAGCAGCGTAATGTTGGCAGGGGCCCGTGAGCAGTTCTTC
clone size: .; D gene: .; V gene: TRBV28; J gene: TRBJ2-1; CDR3 protein: CASSLDVVGGPNNEQFF; CDR3 DNA: TGTGCCAGCAGTTTAGATGTAGTGGGGGGACCCAACAATGAGCAGTTCTTC
clone size: medium-sized; D gene: .; V gene: TRBV5-1; J gene: TRBJ2-1; CDR3 protein: CASSTSLYNEQFF; CDR3 DNA: TGCGCCAGCAGCACTAGCCTATACAATGAGCAGTTCTTC
clone size: once; D gene: .; V gene: TRBV29-1; J gene: TRBJ2-3; CDR3 protein: CSVLFPGGTDTQYF; CDR3 DNA: TGCAGCGTTCTTTTCCCCGGGGGCACAGATACGCAGTATTTT
clone size: .; D gene: TRBD1; V gene: TRBV28; J gene: TRBJ2-7; CDR3 protein: CASSSGQVYYEQYF; CDR3 DNA: TGTGCCAGCAGTTCGGGACAGGTTTACTACGAGCAGTACTTC
clone size: .; D gene: .; V gene: TRBV6-1; J gene: TRBJ1-1; CDR3 protein: CASSGRRGRTEAFF; CDR3 DNA: TGTGCCAGCAGTGGACGACGGGGACGAACTGAAGCTTTCTTT
clone size: .; D gene: .; V gene: TRBV28; J gene: TRBJ1-4; CDR3 protein: CASSLYRIGTTNEKLFF; CDR3 DNA: TGTGCCAGCAGTTTATACAGGATCGGGACAACTAATGAAAAACTGTTTTTT
clone size: .; D gene: .; V gene: TRBV7-2; J gene: TRBJ2-3; CDR3 protein: CASSLGGQADTQYF; CDR3 DNA: TGTGCCAGCAGCTTGGGGGGCCAGGCAGATACGCAGTATTTT
clone size: .; D gene: TRBD1; V gene: TRBV28; J gene: TRBJ2-1; CDR3 protein: CASSYRDRDNEQFF; CDR3 DNA: TGTGCCAGCAGTTATCGGGACAGGGACAATGAGCAGTTCTTC
clone size: .; D gene: .; V gene: TRBV5-8; J gene: TRBJ2-7; CDR3 protein: CASSLFLRGRRTYEQYF; CDR3 DNA: TGTGCCAGCAGCTTGTTCCTAAGGGGACGAAGGACCTACGAGCAGTACTTC
clone size: once; D gene: .; V gene: TRBV2; J gene: TRBJ2-5; CDR3 protein: CASSFLGGGFQETQYF; CDR3 DNA: TGTGCCAGCAGTTTTCTTGGGGGAGGCTTCCAAGAGACCCAGTACTTC
clone size: .; D gene: .; V gene: TRBV5-4; J gene: TRBJ1-3; CDR3 protein: CASSSRDYSGNTIYF; CDR3 DNA: TGTGCCAGCAGCTCCCGGGACTACTCTGGAAACACCATATATTTT
clone size: .; D gene: TRBD1; V gene: TRBV2; J gene: TRBJ1-5; CDR3 protein: CASTEEGGGNQPQHF; CDR3 DNA: TGTGCCAGCACCGAGGAAGGGGGCGGCAATCAGCCCCAGCATTTT
clone size: .; D gene: .; V gene: TRBV7-9; J gene: TRBJ1-1; CDR3 protein: CASSLGGVNTEAFF; CDR3 DNA: TGTGCCAGCAGCTTAGGAGGGGTGAACACTGAAGCTTTCTTT
clone size: once; D gene: .; V gene: TRBV21-1; J gene: TRBJ2-2; CDR3 protein: CASSKEPGQGAGTGELFF; CDR3 DNA: TGTGCCAGCAGCAAAGAACCGGGCCAGGGGGCAGGTACCGGGGAGCTGTTTTTT
clone size: few; D gene: .; V gene: TRBV28; J gene: TRBJ2-2; CDR3 protein: CASRTDSNTGELFF; CDR3 DNA: TGTGCCAGCCGAACAGATTCGAACACCGGGGAGCTGTTTTTT
clone size: .; D gene: .; V gene: TRBV4-1; J gene: TRBJ1-1; CDR3 protein: CASSHFIRDLGTEAFF; CDR3 DNA: TGCGCCAGCAGCCACTTTATACGGGACCTAGGAACTGAAGCTTTCTTT
clone size: .; D gene: TRBD2; V gene: TRBV27; J gene: TRBJ2-7; CDR3 protein: CASSSFSGSYSYEQYF; CDR3 DNA: TGTGCCAGCAGTTCTTTTAGCGGGAGTTACTCCTACGAGCAGTACTTC
clone size: .; D gene: .; V gene: TRBV19; J gene: TRBJ2-2; CDR3 protein: CASSIGGTGELFF; CDR3 DNA: TGTGCCAGTAGTATAGGCGGCACCGGGGAGCTGTTTTTT
clone size: once; D gene: .; V gene: TRBV9; J gene: TRBJ2-1; CDR3 protein: CASSVAGGSGSDNEQFF; CDR3 DNA: TGTGCCAGCAGCGTAGCTGGGGGGAGTGGTTCCGACAATGAGCAGTTCTTC
clone size: .; D gene: TRBD1; V gene: TRBV7-9; J gene: TRBJ2-7; CDR3 protein: CASSRDRGIYEQYF; CDR3 DNA: TGTGCCAGCAGCCGCGACAGGGGGATATACGAGCAGTACTTC
clone size: .; D gene: .; V gene: TRBV5-1; J gene: TRBJ2-2; CDR3 protein: CASSATSGGVFGELFF; CDR3 DNA: TGCGCCAGCAGCGCGACCTCTGGCGGGGTCTTCGGGGAGCTGTTTTTT
clone size: .; D gene: TRBD2; V gene: TRBV7-2; J gene: TRBJ2-7; CDR3 protein: CASSLDGGRGYEQYF; CDR3 DNA: TGTGCCAGCAGCTTAGACGGCGGGAGGGGCTACGAGCAGTACTTC
clone size: .; D gene: .; V gene: TRBV28; J gene: TRBJ1-5; CDR3 protein: CASSYRYQPQHF; CDR3 DNA: TGTGCCAGCAGTTATCGCTATCAGCCCCAGCATTTT
clone size: .; D gene: TRBD2; V gene: TRBV4-3; J gene: TRBJ2-3; CDR3 protein: CASSLTRGGSTDTQYF; CDR3 DNA: TGCGCCAGCAGCCTTACTCGGGGGGGTAGCACAGATACGCAGTATTTT
clone size: once; D gene: .; V gene: TRBV27; J gene: TRBJ2-3; CDR3 protein: CASSSFSRGAGVADTQYF; CDR3 DNA: TGTGCCAGCAGTTCGTTCTCCCGAGGGGCGGGCGTAGCAGATACGCAGTATTTT
clone size: .; D gene: .; V gene: TRBV7-9; J gene: TRBJ2-7; CDR3 protein: CASSFVASEQYF; CDR3 DNA: TGTGCCAGCAGCTTTGTCGCGTCCGAGCAGTACTTC
clone size: .; D gene: .; V gene: TRBV12-2; J gene: TRBJ1-2; CDR3 protein: CASRFQGSYPYGYTF; CDR3 DNA: TGTGCAAGTCGCTTCCAGGGCAGCTACCCCTATGGCTACACCTTC
clone size: .; D gene: .; V gene: TRBV11-2; J gene: TRBJ2-4; CDR3 protein: CASSLSSVAKNIQYF; CDR3 DNA: TGTGCCAGCAGCTTATCGTCGGTAGCCAAAAACATTCAGTACTTC
clone size: .; D gene: TRBD1; V gene: TRBV4-3; J gene: TRBJ1-1; CDR3 protein: CASSPGDRRNTEAFF; CDR3 DNA: TGCGCCAGCAGCCCTGGGGACAGGAGGAACACTGAAGCTTTCTTT
clone size: once; D gene: .; V gene: TRBV19; J gene: TRBJ2-3; CDR3 protein: CASSLDPQSDTQYF; CDR3 DNA: TGTGCCAGTAGTCTCGACCCTCAGTCAGATACGCAGTATTTT
clone size: .; D gene: .; V gene: TRBV2; J gene: TRBJ1-4; CDR3 protein: CASTQALATNEKLFF; CDR3 DNA: TGTGCCAGCACTCAGGCGCTTGCAACTAATGAAAAACTGTTTTTT
clone size: .; D gene: .; V gene: TRBV15; J gene: TRBJ2-5; CDR3 protein: CATSRGPGYQETQYF; CDR3 DNA: TGTGCCACCAGCAGAGGGCCAGGGTACCAAGAGACCCAGTACTTC
clone size: .; D gene: .; V gene: TRBV11-2; J gene: TRBJ2-1; CDR3 protein: CASSLIRDGDEQFF; CDR3 DNA: TGTGCCAGCAGCTTGATCCGGGATGGTGATGAGCAGTTCTTC
clone size: .; D gene: .; V gene: TRBV29-1; J gene: TRBJ2-5; CDR3 protein: CSVEHYRETQYF; CDR3 DNA: TGCAGCGTCGAGCATTACAGAGAGACCCAGTACTTC
clone size: .; D gene: .; V gene: TRBV5-1; J gene: TRBJ1-4; CDR3 protein: CASSTSRGQGEKLFF; CDR3 DNA: TGCGCCAGCAGCACTTCGCGGGGGCAGGGCGAAAAACTGTTTTTT